This is a list of T cell receptor beta chains from one sample in a study of Graves' ophthalmopathy and Graves' hyperthyroidism. TCRdb itself ran the multiplex PCR reads through MiXCR, one entry per CDR3 protein. Of some 520,000 distinct CDR3 sequences in the sample, about an eighth were seen once. Sequencing was carried out using blood. The receptors derive from a woman between 25 and 40 years old with Graves' ophthalmopathy. The CDR3 runs from the conserved cysteine through the conserved F or W. D genes are given only for firm matches. Size is stated for part of the rows, as once, few or many counts, or as a class when the clone is expanded.

NA TRBJ2-7 TRBV9 many CASSVGPGGRGEQYF TGTGCCAGCAGCGTAGGGCCAGGCGGTAGGGGCGAGCAGTACTTC
TRBD1 TRBJ1-2 TRBV7-2 many CASSSAGTGVGYTF TGTGCCAGCAGCTCAGCCGGGACAGGGGTTGGCTACACCTTC
NA TRBJ2-7 TRBV7-9 many CASTGGQGNEQYF TGTGCCAGCACCGGGGGCCAGGGAAACGAGCAGTACTTC
NA TRBJ1-3 TRBV4-1 NA CASSQDPTADRPIYF TGCGCCAGCAGCCAAGATCCGACAGCCGATAGGCCCATATATTTT
NA TRBJ1-6 TRBV12-3/TRBV12-4 many CASSLVAGRDSPLHF TGTGCCAGCAGTTTAGTGGCGGGACGGGATTCACCCCTCCACTTT
NA TRBJ2-5 TRBV24-1 many CATSDTDIWGMETQYF TGTGCCACCAGTGACACCGACATTTGGGGGATGGAGACCCAGTACTTC
NA TRBJ2-5 TRBV6-1 many CASSWDQETQYF TGTGCCAGCAGTTGGGACCAAGAGACCCAGTACTTC
NA TRBJ1-5 TRBV11-2 many CASSLDLWNQPQHF TGTGCCAGCAGCCTAGACTTGTGGAATCAGCCCCAGCATTTT
TRBD1 TRBJ1-1 TRBV6-5 many CASRDSGGGTEAFF TGTGCCAGCAGGGACTCAGGGGGTGGGACTGAAGCTTTCTTT
NA TRBJ1-5 TRBV12-3/TRBV12-4 many CASNLGGGGQPQHF TGTGCCAGCAACCTCGGCGGTGGAGGTCAGCCCCAGCATTTT
TRBD1 TRBJ1-2 TRBV20-1 many CSARTSGTAYGYTF TGCAGTGCTAGGACCTCTGGGACAGCCTATGGCTACACCTTC
NA TRBJ2-5 TRBV11-2 many CASSFHGGETQYF TGTGCCAGCAGCTTCCACGGAGGGGAGACCCAGTACTTC
NA TRBJ2-2 TRBV29-1 many CSVVSGQTHTGELFF TGCAGCGTTGTGTCCGGGCAGACCCACACCGGGGAGCTGTTTTTT
NA TRBJ1-1 TRBV2 many CASSGIRTLNTEAFF TGTGCCAGCAGCGGAATCCGAACGTTGAACACTGAAGCTTTCTTT
NA TRBJ2-5 TRBV28 many CASSAPGGSETQYF TGTGCCAGCAGCGCCCCGGGTGGCTCCGAGACCCAGTACTTC
NA TRBJ1-2 TRBV20-1 NA CSARDRGLGGYTF TGCAGTGCTAGAGATCGCGGTTTGGGTGGCTACACCTTC
TRBD1 TRBJ2-7 TRBV15 many CATSTGTGYEQYF TGTGCCACCAGCACGGGGACAGGTTACGAGCAGTACTTC
NA TRBJ2-5 TRBV4-1 NA CASSPSQFQETQYF TGCGCCAGCAGCCCAAGTCAGTTCCAAGAGACCCAGTACTTC
NA TRBJ2-2 TRBV20-1 many CSARDGTWETGELFF TGCAGTGCTAGAGATGGGACGTGGGAAACCGGGGAGCTGTTTTTT
TRBD1 TRBJ1-2 TRBV15 NA CATSRQGVTNYGYTF TGTGCCACCAGCCGACAGGGGGTAACTAACTATGGCTACACCTTC
TRBD1 TRBJ1-1 TRBV27 many CASSFGTDAFF TGTGCCAGCAGTTTTGGGACAGACGCTTTCTTT
NA TRBJ1-1 TRBV7-6 many CASSPPAGDYTEAFF TGTGCCAGCAGCCCACCGGCCGGGGATTACACTGAAGCTTTCTTT
NA TRBJ2-5 TRBV18 many CASSPLTRVEKETQYF TGTGCCAGCTCACCATTGACTAGAGTGGAGAAAGAGACCCAGTACTTC
NA TRBJ1-5 TRBV12-3/TRBV12-4 many CASTPGGFQPQHF TGTGCCAGCACCCCGGGGGGATTTCAGCCCCAGCATTTT
NA TRBJ2-7 TRBV29-1 NA CSVETGRLYEQYF TGCAGCGTTGAAACAGGGCGCCTCTACGAGCAGTACTTC
TRBD1 TRBJ1-2 TRBV7-3 many CASSHGTGDYGYTF TGTGCCAGCAGCCATGGGACAGGGGACTATGGCTACACCTTC
NA TRBJ1-1 TRBV7-2 many CASRTYRGTEAFF TGTGCCAGCAGGACTTACCGGGGCACTGAAGCTTTCTTT
NA TRBJ2-7 TRBV24-1 many CATSDLGVLTPYYEQYF TGTGCCACCAGTGATTTGGGGGTCCTCACCCCCTACTACGAGCAGTACTTC
NA TRBJ1-1 TRBV12-3/TRBV12-4 many CASSLTYGTEAFF TGTGCCAGCAGCCTGACCTACGGCACTGAAGCTTTCTTT
NA TRBJ1-1 TRBV30 NA CAGTDGRNTEAFF TGTGCCGGAACTGACGGAAGGAACACTGAAGCTTTCTTT
TRBD2 TRBJ2-7 TRBV12-3/TRBV12-4 many CASRRSTSGRRLEQYF TGTGCCAGCAGACGGTCCACTAGCGGGAGACGTCTCGAGCAGTACTTC
TRBD2 TRBJ2-7 TRBV5-1 many CASRTSIGYEQYF TGCGCCAGCCGGACTAGCATAGGCTACGAGCAGTACTTC
NA TRBJ1-1 TRBV6-5 many CASSYRPEAEAFF TGTGCCAGCAGTTACCGACCCGAGGCTGAAGCTTTCTTT
NA TRBJ1-6 TRBV5-6 many CASSLANGSPLHF TGTGCCAGCAGCTTGGCCAATGGTTCACCCCTCCACTTT